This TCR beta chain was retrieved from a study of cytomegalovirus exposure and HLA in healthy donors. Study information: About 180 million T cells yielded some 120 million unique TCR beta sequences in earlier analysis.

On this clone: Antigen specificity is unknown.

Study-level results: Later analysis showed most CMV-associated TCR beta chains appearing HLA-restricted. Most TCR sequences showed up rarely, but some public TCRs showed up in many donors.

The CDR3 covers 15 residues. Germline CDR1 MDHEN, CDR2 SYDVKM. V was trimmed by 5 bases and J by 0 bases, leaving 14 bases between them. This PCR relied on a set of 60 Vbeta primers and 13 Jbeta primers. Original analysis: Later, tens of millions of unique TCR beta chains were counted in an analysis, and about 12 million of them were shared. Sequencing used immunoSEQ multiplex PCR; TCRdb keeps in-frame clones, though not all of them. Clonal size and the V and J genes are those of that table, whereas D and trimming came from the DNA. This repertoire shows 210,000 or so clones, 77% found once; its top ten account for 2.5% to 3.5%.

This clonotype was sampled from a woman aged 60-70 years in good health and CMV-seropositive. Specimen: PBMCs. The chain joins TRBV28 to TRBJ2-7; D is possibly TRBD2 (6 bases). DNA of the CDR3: TGTGCCAGCAGTACAACCGGGACTGCCTCCTACGAGCAGTACTTC. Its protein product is CASSTTGTASYEQYF.